This section outlines one TCR beta chain sequence together with its context. Per the study methods: It was from reference gene primer amplification that nucleated cell counts were estimated. Only in-frame clones appear in the TCRdb table, and some are missing; sequencing was by immunoSEQ multiplex PCR. V and J calls and clone size are given by that table; D and trimming were obtained from the DNA. The sample lists approximately 200,000 clones, around nine tenths occurring once. The data were taken from a study of blood T cell repertoires in COVID-19. Study-level information: T cells, B-cell-depleted T cells, or PBMCs provided the cDNA or gDNA that served as material.

The CDR3 loop spans 15 amino acids. Unmatched junction bases numbered 13, after V lost 8 bases and J lost 7 bases. Looked up from germline, CDR1 is MDHEN and CDR2 is SYDVKM. The rearrangement links TRBV28 to TRBJ2-1; TRBD2 matches 8 bases. The sequencing input was peripheral blood. This TCR was sampled from a man in his sixties who had recovered from COVID-19. CDR3 amino acids: CASRYSGVGRNEQFF. The CDR3 DNA follows: TGTGCCAGCCGTTATAGCGGGGTTGGCCGTAATGAGCAGTTCTTC.